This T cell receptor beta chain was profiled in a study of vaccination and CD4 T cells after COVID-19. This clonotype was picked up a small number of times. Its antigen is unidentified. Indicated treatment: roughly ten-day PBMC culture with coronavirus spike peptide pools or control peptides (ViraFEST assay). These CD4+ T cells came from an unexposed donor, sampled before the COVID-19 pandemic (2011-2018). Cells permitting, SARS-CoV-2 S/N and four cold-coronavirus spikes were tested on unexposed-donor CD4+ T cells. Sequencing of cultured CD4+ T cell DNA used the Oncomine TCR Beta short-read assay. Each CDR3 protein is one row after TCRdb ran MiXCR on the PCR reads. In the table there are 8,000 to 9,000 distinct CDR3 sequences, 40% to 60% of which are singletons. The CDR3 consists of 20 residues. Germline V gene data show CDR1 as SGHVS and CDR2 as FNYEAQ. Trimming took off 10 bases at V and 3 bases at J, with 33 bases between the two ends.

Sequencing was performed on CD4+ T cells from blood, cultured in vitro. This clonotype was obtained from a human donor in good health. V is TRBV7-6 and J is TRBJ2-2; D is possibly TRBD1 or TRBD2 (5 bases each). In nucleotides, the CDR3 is TGTGCCACCTCCTATTTAGGGACGCCCGTCGGGAAACGACACACCGGGGAGCTGTTTTTT. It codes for CATSYLGTPVGKRHTGELFF.